The subject of this entry is one TCR beta chain. This specimen comes from a study of blood T cell repertoires in COVID-19. Overall study context: Nucleic acid was either cDNA or gDNA, and it came from T cells, B-cell-depleted T cells, or PBMCs.

Participants came from roughly 23 US areas, aged about 18 to 100 years. Assignment of participants to cohorts was predicated upon participant-reported clinical history. In the original workflow: Amplification of reference gene primers provided the estimated nucleated cell counts. Clones were read by immunoSEQ multiplex PCR, and TCRdb kept only the in-frame ones, dropping some. The DNA was the basis for D and trimming; V, J and clone size are from that table. The sample comprises around 180,000 clones, approximately 89% of which are singletons, and approximately 2.1% rests with the top ten. Sequencing was carried out using PBMCs or T cells enriched from blood (not recorded which). The TCR comes from a woman between 40 and 55 years old with acute COVID-19.

This CDR3 is CASSGGQGYGYTF. The CDR3 DNA is TGTGCCAGCAGTGGCGGTCAGGGGTATGGCTACACCTTC. The chain employs TRBV2 and TRBJ1-2; D is perhaps TRBD1 (6 bases). The CDR3 is made up of 13 amino acids. V lost 4 bases to trimming and J lost 5 bases, with 11 bases between them. Germline V gene lookup returns CDR1 SNHLY and CDR2 FYNNEI.